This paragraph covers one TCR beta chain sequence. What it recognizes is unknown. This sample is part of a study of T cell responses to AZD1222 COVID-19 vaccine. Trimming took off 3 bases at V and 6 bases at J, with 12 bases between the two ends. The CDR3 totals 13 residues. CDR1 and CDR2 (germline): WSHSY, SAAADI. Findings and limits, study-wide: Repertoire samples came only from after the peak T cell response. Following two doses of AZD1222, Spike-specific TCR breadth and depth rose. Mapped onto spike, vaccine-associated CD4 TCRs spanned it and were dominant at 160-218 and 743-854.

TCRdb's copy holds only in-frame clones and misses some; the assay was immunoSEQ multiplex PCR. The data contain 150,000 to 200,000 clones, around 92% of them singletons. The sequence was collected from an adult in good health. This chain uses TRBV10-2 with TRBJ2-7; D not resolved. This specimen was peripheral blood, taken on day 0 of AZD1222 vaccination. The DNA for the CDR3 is TGCGCCAGCAGTGAAAGAGGTGTCTTCGAGCAGTACTTC. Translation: CASSERGVFEQYF.